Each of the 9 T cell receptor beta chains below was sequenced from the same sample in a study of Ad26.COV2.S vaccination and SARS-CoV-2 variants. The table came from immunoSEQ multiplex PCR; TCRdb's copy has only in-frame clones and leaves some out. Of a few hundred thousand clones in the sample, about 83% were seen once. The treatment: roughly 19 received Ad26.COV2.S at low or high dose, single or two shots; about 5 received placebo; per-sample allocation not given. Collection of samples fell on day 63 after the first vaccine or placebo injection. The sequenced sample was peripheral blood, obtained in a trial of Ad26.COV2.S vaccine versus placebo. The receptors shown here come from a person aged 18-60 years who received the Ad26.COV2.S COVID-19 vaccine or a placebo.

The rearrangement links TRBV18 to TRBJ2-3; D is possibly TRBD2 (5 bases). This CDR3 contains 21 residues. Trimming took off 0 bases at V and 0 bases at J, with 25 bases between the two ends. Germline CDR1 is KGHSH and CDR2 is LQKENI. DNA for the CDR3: TGTGCCAGCTCACCACCGCTCGGGATTTGGACCCCTTCGGGGAGCACAGATACGCAGTATTTT. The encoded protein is CASSPPLGIWTPSGSTDTQYF. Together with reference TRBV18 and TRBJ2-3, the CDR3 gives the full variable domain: NAGVMQNPRHLVRRRGQEARLRCSPMKGHSHVYWYRQLPEEGLKFMVYLQKENIIDESGMPKERFSAEFPKEGPSILRIQQVVRGDSAAYFCASSPPLGIWTPSGSTDTQYFGPGTRLTVL.

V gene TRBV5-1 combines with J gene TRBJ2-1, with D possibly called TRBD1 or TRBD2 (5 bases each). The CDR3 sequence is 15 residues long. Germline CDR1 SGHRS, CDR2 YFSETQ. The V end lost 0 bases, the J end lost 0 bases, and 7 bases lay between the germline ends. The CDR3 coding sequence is TGCGCCAGCAGCTTGGGGGGGAGCTCCTACAATGAGCAGTTCTTC. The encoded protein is CASSLGGSSYNEQFF. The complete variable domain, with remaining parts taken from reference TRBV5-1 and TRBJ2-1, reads KAGVTQTPRYLIKTRGQQVTLSCSPISGHRSVSWYQQTPGQGLQFLFEYFSETQRNKGNFPGRFSGRQFSNSRSEMNVSTLELGDSALYLCASSLGGSSYNEQFFGPGTRLTVL.

CDR3 region: CAWSVVLAGGHHEQFF. The DNA for the CDR3 is TGTGCCTGGAGTGTAGTTCTAGCGGGTGGGCACCATGAGCAGTTCTTC. This rearrangement joins TRBV30 to TRBJ2-1; 8 nucleotides match TRBD2. Germline CDR1 reads GTSNPN; CDR2 reads SVGIG (reference sequence). The CDR3 extends over 16 amino acids. Trimming removed 0 bases from V and 8 bases from J; junction bases left unmatched: 12.

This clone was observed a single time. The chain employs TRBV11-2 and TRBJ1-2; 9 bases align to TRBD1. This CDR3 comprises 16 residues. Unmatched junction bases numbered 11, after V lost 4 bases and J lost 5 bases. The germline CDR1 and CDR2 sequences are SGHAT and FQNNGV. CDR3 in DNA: TGTGCCAGCAGCTCACCTGGACAGGGGCCGACATATGGCTACACCTTC. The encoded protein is CASSSPGQGPTYGYTF.

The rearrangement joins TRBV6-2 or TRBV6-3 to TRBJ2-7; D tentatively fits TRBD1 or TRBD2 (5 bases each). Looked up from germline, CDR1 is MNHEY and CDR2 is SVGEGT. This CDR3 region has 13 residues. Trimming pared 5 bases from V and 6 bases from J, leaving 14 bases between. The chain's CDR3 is CASSRRGRGEQYV. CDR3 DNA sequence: TGTGCCAGCAGTCGCCGGGGCCGTGGCGAGCAGTACGTC.

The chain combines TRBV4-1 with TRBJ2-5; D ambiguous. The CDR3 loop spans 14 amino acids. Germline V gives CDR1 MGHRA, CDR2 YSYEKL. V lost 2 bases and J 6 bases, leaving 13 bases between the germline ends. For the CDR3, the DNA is TGCGCCAGCAGCCAAAGCCAGGATTGGAAGACCCAGTACTTC. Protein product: CASSQSQDWKTQYF.

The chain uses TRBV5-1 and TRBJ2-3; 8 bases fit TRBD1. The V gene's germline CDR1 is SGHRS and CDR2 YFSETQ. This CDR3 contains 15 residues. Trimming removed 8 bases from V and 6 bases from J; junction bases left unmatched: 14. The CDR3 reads CASNQVAGGADTQYF. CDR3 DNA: TGCGCCAGTAACCAAGTGGCAGGGGGCGCGGATACGCAGTATTTT.

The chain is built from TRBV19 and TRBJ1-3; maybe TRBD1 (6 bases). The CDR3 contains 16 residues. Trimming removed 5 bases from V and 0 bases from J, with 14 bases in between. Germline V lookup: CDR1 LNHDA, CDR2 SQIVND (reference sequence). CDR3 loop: CASSSPGASSGNTIYF. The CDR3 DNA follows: TGTGCCAGTAGTTCGCCGGGGGCTAGCTCTGGAAACACCATATATTTT.

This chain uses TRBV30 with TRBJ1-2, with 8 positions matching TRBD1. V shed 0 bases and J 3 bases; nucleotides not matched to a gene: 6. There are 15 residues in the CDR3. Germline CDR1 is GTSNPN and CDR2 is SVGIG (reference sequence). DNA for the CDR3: TGTGCCTGGAGTGTAAGGGCAGGGGGCCACTATGGCTACACCTTC. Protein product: CAWSVRAGGHYGYTF.